What follows are 21 T cell receptor beta chains derived from one specimen sequenced in a study of chemoradiotherapy in HPV16-positive cancers. Sequencing was performed with immunoSEQ multiplex PCR; in TCRdb, only in-frame clones are kept and a portion is missing. Of around 630 clones listed, 70% to 90% are singletons. Sequences were derived from tumor tissue, sampled from a patient who underwent chemoradiotherapy. The receptors stem from a human donor with HPV-associated anogenital cancer.

This clone has just one count. V is TRBV7-8 and J is TRBJ2-2; 7 bases fit TRBD2. This CDR3 spans 16 amino acids. V gave up 1 base and J gave up 5 bases; unmatched junction bases: 7. Per the germline V gene, CDR1 is SGHVS and CDR2 is FQNEAQ. This CDR3 is CASSLGGGAATGELFF. The DNA of the CDR3 is TGTGCCAGCAGCTTAGGGGGGGGAGCGGCGACCGGGGAGCTGTTTTTT.

The genes are TRBV18 and TRBJ2-5, with D perhaps matching TRBD1 or TRBD2 (7 bases each). The V end was cut by 3 bases, the J end by 5 bases, with 13 bases between. Germline CDR1 KGHSH, CDR2 LQKENI. The CDR3 extends over 14 amino acids. CDR3 in DNA: TGTGCCAGCTCACCGGGAGGGGGCGCCGAGACCCAGTACTTC. This codes for CASSPGGGAETQYF.

CDR3 sequence (DNA): TGTGCCAGCAGCCCCGGAGGGGGCTACAATGAGCAGTTCTTC. Translated, it gives CASSPGGGYNEQFF. This rearrangement joins TRBV7-3 to TRBJ2-1; D possibly uses TRBD1 or TRBD2 (6 bases each). Per germline, CDR1 SGHTA and CDR2 FQGTGA. This CDR3 is 14 amino acids long. V was trimmed by 5 bases and J by 3 bases, leaving 11 bases between them.

V and J are TRBV5-4 and TRBJ2-5, with 8 nucleotides matching TRBD1. Germline CDR1 is SGHNT and CDR2 is YYREEE (reference sequence). This CDR3 has 16 amino acids. Losses at the gene ends were 4 bases for V and 5 bases for J; bases not matched to a gene: 13. CDR3: CASSPSTTGALETQYF. The DNA of the CDR3 is TGTGCCAGCAGCCCGAGTACGACAGGGGCCCTCGAGACCCAGTACTTC.

In its sample, this clone was seen a few times. J is TRBJ1-1 and V is TRBV11-2; D not certain. The CDR3 loop spans 13 amino acids. Trimming cost V 3 bases and J 1 base, with 6 bases left between them. Looked up from germline, CDR1 is SGHAT and CDR2 is FQNNGV. CDR3: CASSLEANTEAFF. CDR3 coding DNA: TGTGCCAGCAGCTTGGAAGCGAACACTGAAGCTTTCTTT.

The V call is TRBV7-9, the J call TRBJ2-3; D uncertain. Germline V gene data show CDR1 as SEHNR and CDR2 as FQNEAQ (reference sequence). There are 14 residues in the CDR3. Trimming took 2 bases from V and 6 from J, leaving 12 bases between them. The CDR3 protein is CASSLNNLWDTQYF. The CDR3 DNA reads TGTGCCAGCAGCTTAAACAACTTATGGGATACGCAGTATTTT.

This clone was detected once. The chain has TRBV5-5 and TRBJ2-1, with D uncertain. Deletions cut 0 bases from V and 9 bases from J, with 7 bases between. CDR3 size: 12 residues. Germline values: CDR1 SGHKS, CDR2 YYEKEE (reference sequence). CDR3 nucleotide sequence: TGTGCCAGCAGCTTGGAAGTAAGTGAGCAGTTCTTC. It specifies CASSLEVSEQFF.

The DNA of the CDR3 is TGCGCCAGCAGGACAATAGCGGGAGGTCGGGCCGACGAGCAGTACTTC. The encoded protein is CASRTIAGGRADEQYF. The chain recombines TRBV23-1 with TRBJ2-7, with 10 positions matching TRBD2. TRBV23-1 is filed as an ORF, its function uncertain. Trimming removed 6 bases from V and 5 bases from J; junction bases left unmatched: 13. The CDR3 is 16 residues long.

As regards this clone: The germline gene is not matched at one end of the junction; a read error may be the cause. V usage is TRBV2 and J usage is TRBJ2-3; TRBD2 agrees at 10 bases. Germline loops: CDR1 SNHLY, CDR2 FYNNEI. CDR3 length equals 16 residues. CDR3 bases: TGTGCCAGCAGTGAAGGGACTAGCGGTTTCACATATACGCAGTATTTT. It specifies CASSEGTSGFTYTQYF.

This clone turned up a few times. The sample holds other DNA sequences that translate to the same CDR3. V usage is TRBV30 and J usage is TRBJ1-2; no definite D call. CDR1 and CDR2 (germline): GTSNPN, SVGIG (reference sequence). Trimming took 3 bases from V and 2 from J, leaving 1 base between them. CDR3 size: 10 residues. CDR3 region: CAWRNYGYTF. DNA of the CDR3: TGTGCCTGGAGAAACTATGGCTACACCTTC.

This clone has just one count. The chain links TRBV11-2 to TRBJ2-4, with 11 positions matching TRBD2. CDR1 and CDR2 (germline): SGHAT, FQNNGV. The CDR3 runs to 16 residues. With V trimmed by 5 bases and J by 3 bases, 6 bases remained unmatched. In nucleotides, the CDR3 is TGTGCCAGCAGCCCTCTAGCGGGAGGAGACAAAAACATTCAGTACTTC. It encodes CASSPLAGGDKNIQYF.

The J gene is TRBJ2-1, the V gene TRBV27; TRBD2 matches at 8 bases. The junction had 7 bases not matched to a gene; V was cut back by 2 bases and J by 4 bases. The CDR3 extends over 16 amino acids. Per germline, CDR1 MNHEY and CDR2 SMNVEV (reference sequence). This chain's CDR3 is CASSLRGLESYNEQFF. CDR3 sequence (DNA): TGTGCCAGCAGTTTAAGGGGACTAGAAAGTTACAATGAGCAGTTCTTC.

Of note for this clone: The same CDR3 can be traced to other DNA sequences in this sample. The V gene is TRBV4-2, the J gene TRBJ2-3, with D possibly matching TRBD1 (5 bases). The germline gives CDR1 LGHNA, CDR2 YNFKEQ. The CDR3 extends over 16 amino acids. Trimming took 1 base from V and 0 from J, leaving 11 bases between them. The CDR3 reads CASSQGTQISTDTQYF. The CDR3 DNA follows: TGTGCCAGCAGCCAAGGGACACAAATTAGCACAGATACGCAGTATTTT.

The chain couples TRBV13 to TRBJ2-3; TRBD2 might be the D (6 bases). The ends were cut back, 5 bases at V and 6 bases at J, with 18 bases in the middle. Germline-derived CDR1 and CDR2 are PRHDT and FYEKMQ (reference sequence). This CDR3 contains 15 residues. Written as DNA, the CDR3 is TGTGCCAGCAGCCACGGGACTTCCCCCGGGGATACGCAGTATTTT. Its protein product is CASSHGTSPGDTQYF.

The chain uses TRBV19 and TRBJ1-4, with D hard to call. V dropped 3 bases and J dropped 8 bases, with 7 bases sitting between them. The CDR3 totals 12 residues. Germline CDR1 and CDR2: LNHDA and SQIVND (reference sequence). The CDR3 nucleotides read TGTGCCAGTAGTATTGTTGTGGAAAAACTGTTTTTT. Residues: CASSIVVEKLFF.

This clone came up once. V and J are TRBV10-3 and TRBJ2-3; D is perhaps TRBD1 (7 bases). The V gene lost 6 bases and the J gene lost 2 bases, with 15 bases spanning the gap. Per germline, CDR1 ENHRY and CDR2 SYGVKD. CDR3 length: 15 residues. This CDR3 is CAIRRQGGSTDTQYF. CDR3 coding DNA: TGTGCCATCAGAAGACAGGGAGGTTCCACAGATACGCAGTATTTT.

The chain links TRBV9 to TRBJ2-3; no definite D call. Germline V lookup: CDR1 SGDLS, CDR2 YYNGEE. Trimming left V 0 bases short and J 4 bases short, with 12 bases between. The CDR3 totals 15 residues. CDR3 sequence: CASSVAGVVADTQYF. The DNA of the CDR3 is TGTGCCAGCAGCGTAGCTGGTGTTGTGGCAGATACGCAGTATTTT.

The chain uses TRBV6-1 and TRBJ2-4; D gene ambiguous. The CDR3 totals 14 residues. Trimming removed 7 bases at V and 0 bases at J, with 10 bases between. The V gene's germline CDR1 is MNHNS and CDR2 SASEGT. The CDR3 DNA is TGTGCCAGCAAAGTTTCCGTAGCCAAAAACATTCAGTACTTC. This gives the protein CASKVSVAKNIQYF.

The chain has TRBV19 and TRBJ2-7, with 9 bases matching TRBD1. The trim removed 6 bases at V and 1 base at J, leaving 4 bases unmatched. Germline V lookup: CDR1 LNHDA, CDR2 SQIVND (reference sequence). There are 14 residues in the CDR3. CDR3 sequence (DNA): TGTGCCAGTAGGGAGGGGACAGGGTCCTACGAGCAGTACTTC. It yields the protein CASREGTGSYEQYF.

This clone has just a few counts. This chain connects TRBV5-1 to TRBJ1-1, with TRBD1 matching over 9 bases. The ends lost 3 bases at V and 0 bases at J; junction bases unmatched: 12. Germline values: CDR1 SGHRS, CDR2 YFSETQ. The CDR3 contains 18 residues. CDR3 residues: CASSWNGQGRSMNTEAFF. In nucleotides, the CDR3 is TGCGCCAGCAGCTGGAACGGACAGGGGCGTTCCATGAACACTGAAGCTTTCTTT.

This chain connects TRBV6-4 to TRBJ1-5; D not certain. Deletions cut 2 bases from V and 4 bases from J, with 24 bases between. This CDR3 has 19 amino acids. Germline-derived CDR1 and CDR2 are MRHNA and SNTAGT. CDR3 DNA sequence: TGTGCCAGCAGTGACAGGCTCGGTGGACGGCACCCGCCAAATCAGCCCCAGCATTTT. It is translated as CASSDRLGGRHPPNQPQHF.